The present TCR beta chain was sequenced within a study of cytomegalovirus exposure and HLA in healthy donors (dated by TCRdb to 2015 to 2018). About the study as a whole: An earlier analysis of some 600 of the donors reported under 300 Gb of sequence data and around 100 million unique TCR beta sequences obtained from around 170 million T cells. The aim of the study was to test whether cataloging public T cell receptors could identify signatures of past pathogen exposure. Four or five DR-DQ haplotypes were handled as single units for association and clustering because linkage in the cohort was strong. The number of donors typed differed by locus, with about 629-630 for A, B, C, DRB1 and DQB1, more than 500 for DQA1, 600 to 610 for DPA1, and about 450 for DPB1. Rather than using new phenotypic data, the later analysis identified candidate immune exposures from TCR beta sequences and from how often those sequences occurred across donors. To predict cytomegalovirus infection status, the study combined high-throughput TCR immunosequencing, statistical association of individual TCRs with disease status, and machine learning. Besides the first cohort of some 670 subjects, a separate validation cohort made up of over 95 different subjects was used. Among the roughly 400 genotyped donors, under 90% belonged to the genetic ancestry cluster associated with self-reported Caucasian donors. Among over 350 genotyped donors of the cohort, an average of roughly 240,000 unique TCR beta nucleotide sequences were sequenced per donor, around 20% of them non-productive. HLA typing included class I and class II loci at four-digit resolution. In an earlier analysis of roughly 580 of the donors, high-throughput TCR beta sequencing was used to judge whether each TCR beta V gene segment behaved as functional or pseudogenic. Every repertoire in the discovery cohort had been generated on one and the same sequencing platform. In a later analysis, previously published TCR beta repertoires from 666 donors were re-analyzed and high-resolution HLA genotyping was added so that TCR occurrence patterns could be studied. About 300 gigabases of sequencing data and tens of millions of unique TCR sequences were included in an early release covering roughly 600 HLA-typed donors. The study profiled the T cell repertoires of about 640 subjects by immunosequencing and related them to cytomegalovirus serostatus. Donor age, sex, ethnicity and CMV serostatus were collected together with the repertoire data. A later genetic analysis took genome-wide SNP genotypes for about 65% of the roughly 670 donors and used that subset as a discovery cohort.

In total, 630 or so healthy bone marrow donors made up the cohort. At the time of sampling, every cohort member was nominally healthy, though immune exposures that went unrecorded were likely present. The donor tested CMV seronegative and was one of the 352 seronegative cohort members. A peripheral blood sample was collected from each donor, and TCR beta sequencing was performed on peripheral blood mononuclear cells. The Qiagen DNeasy Blood Extraction Kit was used to extract genomic DNA from the blood cell samples. The protocol used for the library was the immunoSEQ multiplex PCR assay. For the multiplex PCR, a mixture combining 60 forward primers for TCR Vbeta segments and 13 reverse primers for TCR Jbeta segments was used. The CDR3 region of rearranged TCR beta genes was amplified from genomic DNA by a multiplex PCR assay. On the Illumina HiSeq System, the amplified TCR beta libraries were sequenced as 87-base-pair reads. Under the source paper's analysis protocol: In a later analysis, some 80 million unique TCR beta chains were counted across the 650 to 700 repertoires, and about 9.9 million of these chains were shared by at least two donors. Raw reads were error-corrected and collapsed into unique sequences by a nearest-neighbor algorithm in which closely related sequences were merged to remove PCR and sequencing errors. To assign V, D and J gene segments, CDR3 sequences were aligned to IMGT reference sequences. For a sequence to be retained, a match of at least six nucleotides to both a V gene segment and a J gene segment was required. A rearrangement was called productive if the CDR3 had no stop codons and remained in frame with V and J, and every other rearrangement was called non-productive. Following IMGT convention, CDR3 was defined as the stretch from the second conserved V-encoded cysteine up to the conserved J-encoded phenylalanine. Sequences without an unambiguous match to a single V gene segment were excluded from the earlier analysis of about 630 of the donors. An earlier analysis of roughly 590 of the donors called V segments functional above 56.7% productive rearrangements and segregating when the between-donor standard deviation exceeded 5%. A statistical classification framework was built for diagnosing cytomegalovirus status from the catalog of TCR beta chain sequences. In a later analysis, TCR nucleotide sequences were compared against IMGT/GENE-DB human TR gene sequences so that V and J genes could be assigned. In a later analysis, CDR3 sequences and most-parsimonious VDJ recombination scenarios were assigned using the TCRdist pipeline. In a later analysis, each TCR beta chain was defined by its CDR3 amino acid sequence together with its V-gene family, and reads lacking a unique V-gene family were excluded. As a way to deal with suspected cross-contamination and a sequencing artifact, a later analysis dropped over 550 nucleotide sequences that were highly shared and had low generation probability. For each public chain, a later analysis derived a clonal expansion index from normalized ranks of inferred template counts within each repertoire. In a later analysis, generation probabilities were computed using a VDJ recombination model fitted to out-of-frame rearrangements, and the results were checked against IGoR. A later analysis scored TCR-TCR, TCR-HLA and TCR-CMV co-occurrence with hypergeometric tests, applying a repertoire-size bias correction to TCR pairs. A later analysis estimated false discovery rates by permuting HLA or CMV assignments 20 times. In a later analysis, co-occurring TCRs were grouped using DBSCAN, and TCRdist sequence similarity was added for clustering within HLA-allele-positive subsets. For co-occurrence clustering, repertoires with fewer than 30,000 or more than 120,000 public chains were excluded, along with roughly 5 repertoires with anomalous nucleotide sharing. TCRdb took this table from immuneACCESS and kept in-frame rearrangements with V and J called. Such tables lack part of the clones; where checked against another copy, unresolved V genes explain under half of the gap, and the rest is unexplained. V and J calls and clone size come straight from that table; D and trimming were deduced from the DNA. This sample lists 50,000 to 70,000 clones; 65% to 85% were detected once. Less than 7% of the sample comes from the top ten.

This clone is a singleton in its sample. Its antigen is still unknown. No quality values exist for individual bases; no much larger clone is one base distant. Trimming costs V 6 bases and J 0 bases, and their ends lie 6 bases apart. There are 13 amino acids in the CDR3, from cysteine to phenylalanine inclusive. Only the CDR3 DNA stays, 39 bases, in frame from base 1. In the germline V gene (reference sequence), CDR1 corresponds to LNHDA and CDR2 to SQIVND. The full study reports these points: The study gave a list of over 150 TCR beta chains associated with cytomegalovirus. In a later analysis, HLA-associated TCR beta chains were found to be more clonally expanded and to have lower generation probabilities than equally common non-associated chains. Linkage disequilibrium might explain the correlated functional status among segregating V segments, but an unknown experimental factor could not be excluded. In both the original and validation cohorts, the classifier was reported to diagnose cytomegalovirus status with high specificity and sensitivity. At a false discovery rate of 0.05, a later analysis linked about 17,000 TCR beta sequences to specific HLA alleles. Presence/absence analyses assumed roughly uniform sequencing depth across donors, an assumption that may not hold. Compared with the roughly 670-donor mean, donors in an Asian-associated ancestry cluster had fewer N-insertions in productive TCRs, according to a later genetic analysis. In a later analysis, TCR association rates were found to vary across HLA loci, with the most associated TCRs seen for DRB1 alleles and the fewest for HLA-C alleles. A cluster of highly shared sequence variants was judged likely to be a technical artifact of the sequencing pipeline. A later analysis found that most CMV-associated TCR beta chains appeared HLA-restricted, with HLA associations seemingly driven largely by CMV exposure. Because some donors lacked HLA typing at each locus, the association tests relied only on the typed subset. Because the 87-base-pair reads could not distinguish some IMGT-functional V segments, including TRBV6-2 and TRBV6-3, those segments were excluded. Broadly in line with IMGT annotations, most TCR beta V segments showed up in productive rearrangements about 90% or about 30% of the time in an earlier analysis of 587 of the donors. Because counts were too low, some 16 rarely observed V segments, including chromosome 9 orphons, were excluded from the earlier analysis of 587 of the donors. In a later genetic analysis, a missense DCLRE1C variant was associated with V-gene and J-gene trimming of TCR beta chains, and the association was replicated in an independent cohort. When HLA alleles, especially DR and DQ, strongly co-occurred, attributing TCR associations to individual alleles was difficult. Immune exposure information for the cohort was limited to CMV serostatus. In vitro tests confirmed that a few of the cytomegalovirus-associated TCR beta chains recognize cytomegalovirus antigens. The authors suggested that the approach could potentially be extended to other disease states and immunological phenotypes. In a later analysis, several top co-occurrence clusters were reported to appear linked to parvovirus B19, influenza, CMV and Epstein-Barr virus. This cohort had only TCR beta chains sequenced, and the lack of alpha or paired-chain data limited which features could be detected. Most TCR sequences were seen in very few donors, while some public TCRs were found in many individuals. A further reported finding was that TCR beta sequences accurately predicted the HLA-A and HLA-B alleles for most subjects in the first cohort.

This TCR came from a male donor in good health and CMV-seronegative. The chain joins TRBV19 to TRBJ1-5; confidence is insufficient to name the D gene. The sample was PBMCs. The bases are TGTGCCAGTAGGGCAGATAGCAATCAGCCCCAGCATTTT. Its product reads: CASRADSNQPQHF.